These 20 T cell receptor beta chains were all obtained from the same sample, sequenced in a study of blood T cells in healthy people across ages (dated by TCRdb to the mid-2010s). The library was built by means of 5' RACE. The listed sequencing device is Illumina HiSeq 2500. A second PCR of about 6 to 12 cycles was performed with a sample-barcoded 5' primer and a J-beta primer mix. TCRdb trimmed public reads at Q25 via fastp, called clones via MiXCR and kept in-frame beta chains. CDR3 protein duplicates are merged, each entry listing the most common genes and DNA. The sample table lists around 850,000 distinct CDR3 sequences, about 36% of them with a count of one. The ten largest clones take up 13% of the sample. Input material: blood. These receptors were collected from a man younger than 35 in good health.

With regard to this clonotype: This could be a read error, since a much larger clone is one nucleotide away. The CDR3 is CASRDRASGGYTF. In DNA form, the CDR3 reads TGTGCCAGCAGGGACAGGGCCTCAGGGGGCTACACCTTC. V usage is TRBV2 and J usage is TRBJ1-2; 8 positions match TRBD1. V gave up 6 bases and J gave up 8 bases; unmatched junction bases: 8. This CDR3 contains 13 residues. Per the germline V gene, CDR1 is SNHLY and CDR2 is FYNNEI.

The rearrangement joins TRBV7-3 to TRBJ1-1; D gene uncertain. The CDR3 sequence is 14 residues long. Germline V gene sequence: CDR1 SGHTA, CDR2 FQGTGA. Between the trimmed V and J ends, which lost 7 bases and 0 bases, there was a span of 12 bases. As DNA, the CDR3 is TGTGCCAGCATAACGGACGGAATGAACACTGAAGCTTTCTTT. Encoded protein: CASITDGMNTEAFF. Drawing the rest from reference TRBV7-3 and TRBJ1-1, the complete variable domain is GAGVSQTPSNKVTEKGKYVELRCDPISGHTALYWYRQSLGQGPEFLIYFQGTGAADDSGLPNDRFFAVRPEGSVSTLKIQRTERGDSAVYLCASITDGMNTEAFFGQGTRLTVV.

This chain joins TRBV7-9 and TRBJ1-5; TRBD1 matches at 7 bases. The trim removed 5 bases at V and 7 bases at J, leaving 11 bases unmatched. CDR1 is SEHNR, CDR2 FQNEAQ, per germline (reference sequence). This CDR3 contains 15 residues. CDR3 region: CASSPMGGRGQPQHF. CDR3 nucleotides: TGTGCCAGCAGCCCGATGGGAGGCAGGGGGCAGCCCCAGCATTTT. The full variable domain, its missing parts supplied by reference TRBV7-9 and TRBJ1-5, is DTGVSQNPRHKITKRGQNVTFRCDPISEHNRLYWYRQTLGQGPEFLTYFQNEAQLEKSRLLSDRFSAERPKGSFSTLEIQRTEQGDSAMYLCASSPMGGRGQPQHFGDGTRLSIL.

The V gene is TRBV4-1, the J gene TRBJ2-3; D possibly matches TRBD1 or TRBD2 (5 bases each). The germline gives CDR1 MGHRA, CDR2 YSYEKL. The CDR3 is made up of 13 amino acids. The V gene lost 4 bases and the J gene lost 7 bases, with 12 bases spanning the gap. The CDR3 nucleotides read TGCGCCAGCAGCCTTCGGGGCGAGTATACGCAGTATTTT. Translation gives CASSLRGEYTQYF.

Notes on this clonotype: Being one base from a much bigger clone, this may be a read error. V is TRBV12-3 or TRBV12-4 and J is TRBJ2-1; D is possibly TRBD2 (5 bases). The CDR3 is 14 residues long. Trimming removed 5 bases at V and 6 bases at J, with 14 bases between. CDR3 amino acids: CASSHQAGSNEQFF. CDR3 bases: TGTGCCAGCAGTCATCAGGCGGGTAGCAATGAGCAGTTCTTC.

This rearrangement joins TRBV11-1 to TRBJ1-6, with 10 bases fitting TRBD1. The CDR3 totals 15 residues. V gave up 5 bases and J gave up 6 bases; unmatched junction bases: 4. CDR1 and CDR2 (germline): SGHAT, FQDESV (reference sequence). CDR3 region: CASSRGTGVNSPLHF. CDR3 DNA sequence: TGTGCCAGCAGCCGCGGGACAGGGGTTAATTCACCCCTCCACTTT. Based on the CDR3 plus reference TRBV11-1 and TRBJ1-6, the full variable domain is EAEVAQSPRYKITEKSQAVAFWCDPISGHATLYWYRQILGQGPELLVQFQDESVVDDSQLPKDRFSAERLKGVDSTLKIQPAELGDSAMYLCASSRGTGVNSPLHFGNGTRLTVT.

This clonotype was detected a few times. The J gene is TRBJ2-3, the V gene TRBV10-3, with a possible D match to TRBD1 (9 bases). The CDR3 has 15 amino acids. Trimming left V 10 bases short and J 3 bases short, with 20 bases between. The V gene's germline CDR1 is ENHRY and CDR2 SYGVKD. The CDR3, as DNA: TGTGCCACCCGGGGACAGGGCGGGAGGACAGATACGCAGTATTTT. Protein product: CATRGQGGRTDTQYF.

This rearrangement joins TRBV20-1 to TRBJ1-5; D perhaps matches TRBD1 (5 bases). The V end lost 0 bases, the J end lost 8 bases, and 11 bases lay between the germline ends. The CDR3 sequence is 13 residues long. Germline CDR1 and CDR2: DFQATT and SNEGSKA (reference sequence). As DNA, the CDR3 is TGCAGTGCTAGAGATTGGGGGGACGAGCCCCAGCATTTT. This sequence encodes CSARDWGDEPQHF.

A few counts support this clonotype. The rearrangement uses TRBV27 and TRBJ2-5; 8 nucleotides match TRBD1. From germline, CDR1 is MNHEY and CDR2 SMNVEV (reference sequence). The junction had 7 bases not matched to a gene; V was cut back by 6 bases and J by 1 base. The CDR3 spans 15 residues. The CDR3 DNA reads TGTGCCAGCAGCCATCCCGGGACAGGCCAAGAGACCCAGTACTTC. As protein: CASSHPGTGQETQYF.

This clonotype was observed a handful of times. The CDR3 reads CASSVGTSTYEQYF. The CDR3 DNA reads TGTGCCAGCAGTGTTGGGACGAGTACCTACGAGCAGTACTTC. The chain is built from TRBV2 and TRBJ2-7; possibly TRBD1 or TRBD2 for D (5 bases each). Germline CDR1 reads SNHLY; CDR2 reads FYNNEI. The V end lost 4 bases, the J end lost 2 bases, and 12 bases lay between the germline ends. The CDR3 spans 14 residues.

The rearrangement links TRBV29-1 to TRBJ2-7, with D tentatively TRBD1 or TRBD2 (5 bases each). The CDR3 totals 14 residues. Trimming shortened V by 4 bases and J by 0 bases, and 13 bases separated the two germline ends. The germline V gene encodes CDR1 SQVTM and CDR2 ANQGSEA. The CDR3 is CSVGDRGSSYEQYF. The CDR3 DNA reads as TGCAGCGTTGGCGATCGGGGCAGCTCCTACGAGCAGTACTTC.

V usage is TRBV6-1 and J usage is TRBJ1-4, with D perhaps TRBD1 (5 bases). Germline assignment: CDR1 MNHNS and CDR2 SASEGT. The ends were cut back, 6 bases at V and 5 bases at J, with 13 bases in the middle. The CDR3 covers 14 residues. The CDR3 spells CASRVGVLNEKLFF. CDR3 bases: TGTGCCAGCAGAGTGGGGGTCCTAAATGAAAAACTGTTTTTT.

A few counts support this clonotype. The chain carries TRBV7-9 and TRBJ2-1; 14 bases are shared with TRBD2. Germline assignment: CDR1 SEHNR and CDR2 FQNEAQ (reference sequence). The CDR3 length is 18 residues. Trimming took 7 bases from V and 0 from J; bases not matched to a gene: 8. The CDR3 loop is CASTPGLAGVYSYNEQFF. The CDR3 bases are TGTGCCAGCACCCCGGGACTAGCGGGGGTTTACTCCTACAATGAGCAGTTCTTC.

The table lists this clonotype with a few counts. The rearrangement links TRBV6-5 to TRBJ1-4, with D possibly being TRBD1 (5 bases). Germline V gene sequence: CDR1 MNHEY, CDR2 SVGAGI. Trimming removed 7 bases from V and 2 bases from J, with 11 bases in between. This CDR3 region has 14 residues. This CDR3 is CASMRGSTNEKLFF. CDR3 bases: TGTGCCAGCATGAGGGGCTCTACTAATGAAAAACTGTTTTTT.

The chain combines TRBV7-9 with TRBJ2-1, with 7 bases lining up with TRBD2. Unmatched junction bases numbered 8, after V lost 4 bases and J lost 2 bases. CDR1 is SEHNR, CDR2 FQNEAQ, per germline (reference sequence). The CDR3 has 16 amino acids. CDR3 DNA: TGTGCCAGCAGCTCCAGCCTAGCGGCTGCCTACAATGAGCAGTTCTTC. Protein sequence: CASSSSLAAAYNEQFF. Full variable domain (rest looked up from reference TRBV7-9 and TRBJ2-1): DTGVSQNPRHKITKRGQNVTFRCDPISEHNRLYWYRQTLGQGPEFLTYFQNEAQLEKSRLLSDRFSAERPKGSFSTLEIQRTEQGDSAMYLCASSSSLAAAYNEQFFGPGTRLTVL.

The chain uses TRBV3-1 and TRBJ1-4, with D uncertain. The germline V and J ends were trimmed by 5 bases and 0 bases, with 10 bases remaining between them. Germline CDR1 LGHDT, CDR2 YNNKEL (reference sequence). CDR3 length: 15 amino acids. The CDR3 DNA reads TGTGCCAGCAGCATAGATTCAACAACTAATGAAAAACTGTTTTTT. It codes for CASSIDSTTNEKLFF. Filled out from reference TRBV3-1 and TRBJ1-4, the complete variable domain reads DTAVSQTPKYLVTQMGNDKSIKCEQNLGHDTMYWYKQDSKKFLKIMFSYNNKELIINETVPNRFSPKSPDKAHLNLHINSLELGDSAVYFCASSIDSTTNEKLFFGSGTQLSVL.

The chain has TRBV7-8 and TRBJ1-1; no definite D call. The germline V gene has CDR1 SGHVS and CDR2 FQNEAQ. The V end was cut by 2 bases, the J end by 1 base, with 11 bases between. This CDR3 is built from 15 residues. The CDR3 DNA follows: TGTGCCAGCAGCTTATTATATATAGGGAACACTGAAGCTTTCTTT. Its translation is CASSLLYIGNTEAFF.

The table lists this clonotype with a few counts. This chain uses TRBV14 with TRBJ2-7; D possibly corresponds to TRBD1 (5 bases). There are 15 residues in the CDR3. Trimming stripped 4 bases from V and 3 bases from J, with 16 bases between. Germline V gene lookup returns CDR1 SGHDN and CDR2 FVKESK. The CDR3 sequence: CASSPLRGNDYEQYF. In DNA form, the CDR3 reads TGTGCCAGCAGCCCATTAAGGGGCAACGACTACGAGCAGTACTTC. The full variable domain, with the rest looked up from reference TRBV14 and TRBJ2-7, is EAGVTQFPSHSVIEKGQTVTLRCDPISGHDNLYWYRRVMGKEIKFLLHFVKESKQDESGMPNNRFLAERTGGTYSTLKVQPAELEDSGVYFCASSPLRGNDYEQYFGPGTRLTVT.

Points on this clonotype: A much larger clone lies one base from this, so it may be a read error. This chain links TRBV14 with TRBJ2-4; no clear D. The V and J ends lost 1 base and 6 bases respectively, with 10 bases between them. Germline CDR1 is SGHDN and CDR2 is FVKESK. The CDR3 has 14 amino acids. The CDR3 nucleotides read TGTGCCAGCAGCCAAGGCTCTGGCAGAAACATTCAGTACTTC. As protein: CASSQGSGRNIQYF.

This clonotype showed up just once. The chain recombines TRBV20-1 with TRBJ2-1; 10 bases fit TRBD2. After removal of 4 bases from V and 1 base from J, the junction contained 10 bases not matched to a gene. Germline values: CDR1 DFQATT, CDR2 SNEGSKA (reference sequence). There are 17 residues in the CDR3. The CDR3 coding sequence is TGCAGTGCTATAGGTAGCGGGGGGCTCTCTTCCTACAATGAGCAGTTCTTC. Translating it yields CSAIGSGGLSSYNEQFF.